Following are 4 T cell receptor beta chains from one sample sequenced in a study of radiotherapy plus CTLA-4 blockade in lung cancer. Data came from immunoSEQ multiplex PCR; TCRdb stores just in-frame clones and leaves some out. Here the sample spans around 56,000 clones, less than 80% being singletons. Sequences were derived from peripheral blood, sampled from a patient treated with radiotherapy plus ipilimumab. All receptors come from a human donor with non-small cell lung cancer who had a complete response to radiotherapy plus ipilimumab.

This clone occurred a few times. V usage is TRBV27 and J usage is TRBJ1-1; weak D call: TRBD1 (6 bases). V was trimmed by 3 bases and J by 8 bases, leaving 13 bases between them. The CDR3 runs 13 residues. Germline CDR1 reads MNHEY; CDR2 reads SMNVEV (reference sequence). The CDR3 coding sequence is TGTGCCAGCAGTTTTATCGGACAGACCGAAGCTTTCTTT. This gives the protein CASSFIGQTEAFF.

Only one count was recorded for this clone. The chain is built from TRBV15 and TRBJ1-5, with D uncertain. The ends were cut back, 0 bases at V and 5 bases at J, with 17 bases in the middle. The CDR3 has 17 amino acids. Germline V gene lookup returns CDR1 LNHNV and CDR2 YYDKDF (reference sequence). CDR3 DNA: TGTGCCACCAGCAGAGATCGGGAAGGGAGTATGGATCAGCCCCAGCATTTT. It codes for CATSRDREGSMDQPQHF.

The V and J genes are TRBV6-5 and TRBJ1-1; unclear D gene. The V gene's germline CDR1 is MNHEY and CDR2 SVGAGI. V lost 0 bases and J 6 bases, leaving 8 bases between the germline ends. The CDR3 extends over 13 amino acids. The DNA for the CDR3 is TGTGCCAGCAGTTACTCGAGGTCCCCTGAAGCTTTCTTT. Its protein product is CASSYSRSPEAFF.

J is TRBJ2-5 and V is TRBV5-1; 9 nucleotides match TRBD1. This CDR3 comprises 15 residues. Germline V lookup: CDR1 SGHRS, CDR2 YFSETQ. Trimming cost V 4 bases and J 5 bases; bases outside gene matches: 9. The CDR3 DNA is TGCGCCAGCAGCGGATTGGGACAGGGCCGGGAGACCCAGTACTTC. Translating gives CASSGLGQGRETQYF. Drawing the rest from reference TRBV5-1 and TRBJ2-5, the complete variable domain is KAGVTQTPRYLIKTRGQQVTLSCSPISGHRSVSWYQQTPGQGLQFLFEYFSETQRNKGNFPGRFSGRQFSNSRSEMNVSTLELGDSALYLCASSGLGQGRETQYFGPGTRLLVL.